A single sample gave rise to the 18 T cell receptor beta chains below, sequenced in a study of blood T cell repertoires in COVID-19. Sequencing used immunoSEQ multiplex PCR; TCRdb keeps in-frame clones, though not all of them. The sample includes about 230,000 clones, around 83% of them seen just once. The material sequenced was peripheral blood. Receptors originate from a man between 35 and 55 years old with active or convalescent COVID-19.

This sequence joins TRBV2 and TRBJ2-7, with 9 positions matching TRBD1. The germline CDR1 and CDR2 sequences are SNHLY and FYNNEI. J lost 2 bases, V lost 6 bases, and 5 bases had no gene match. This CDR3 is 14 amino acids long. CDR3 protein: CASSPGTGPYEQYF. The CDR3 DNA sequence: TGTGCCAGCAGCCCCGGGACAGGGCCCTACGAGCAGTACTTC.

CDR3 loop: CASSLATGTGVQNTIYF. The CDR3 bases are TGCGCCAGCAGCTTGGCCACCGGGACAGGGGTACAGAACACCATATATTTT. The rearrangement uses TRBV5-1 and TRBJ1-3; 10 bases line up with TRBD1. The V gene's germline CDR1 is SGHRS and CDR2 YFSETQ. The CDR3 sequence is 17 residues long. With V trimmed by 0 bases and J by 7 bases, 10 bases remained unmatched.

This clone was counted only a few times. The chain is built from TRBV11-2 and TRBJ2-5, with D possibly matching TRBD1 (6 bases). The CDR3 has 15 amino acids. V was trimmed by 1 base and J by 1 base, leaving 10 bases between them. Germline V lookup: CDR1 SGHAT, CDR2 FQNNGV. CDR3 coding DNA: TGTGCCAGCAGCTTAGCAGGGGTAGGCCAAGAGACCCAGTACTTC. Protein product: CASSLAGVGQETQYF.

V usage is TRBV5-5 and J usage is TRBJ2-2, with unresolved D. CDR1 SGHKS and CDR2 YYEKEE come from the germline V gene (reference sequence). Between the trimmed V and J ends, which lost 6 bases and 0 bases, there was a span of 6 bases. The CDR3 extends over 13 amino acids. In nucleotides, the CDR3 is TGTGCCAGCACCCTTGCGAACACCGGGGAGCTGTTTTTT. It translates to CASTLANTGELFF. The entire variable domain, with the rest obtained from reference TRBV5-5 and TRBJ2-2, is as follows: DAGVTQSPTHLIKTRGQQVTLRCSPISGHKSVSWYQQVLGQGPQFIFQYYEKEERGRGNFPDRFSARQFPNYSSELNVNALLLGDSALYLCASTLANTGELFFGEGSRLTVL.

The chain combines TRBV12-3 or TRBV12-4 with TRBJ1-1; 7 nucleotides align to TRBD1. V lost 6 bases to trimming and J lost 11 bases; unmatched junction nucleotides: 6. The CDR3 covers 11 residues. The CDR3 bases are TGTGCCAGCAGCCAGGGGGTTATGGCTTTCTTT. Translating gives CASSQGVMAFF.

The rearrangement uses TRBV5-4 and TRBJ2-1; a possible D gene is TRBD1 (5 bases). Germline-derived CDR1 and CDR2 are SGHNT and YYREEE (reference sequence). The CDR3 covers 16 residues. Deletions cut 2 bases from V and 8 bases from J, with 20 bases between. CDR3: CASSFGFRARRDEQFF. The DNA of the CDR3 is TGTGCCAGCAGCTTCGGTTTCAGGGCCCGACGGGATGAGCAGTTCTTC. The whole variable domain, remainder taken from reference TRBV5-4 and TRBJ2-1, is ETGVTQSPTHLIKTRGQQVTLRCSSQSGHNTVSWYQQALGQGPQFIFQYYREEENGRGNFPPRFSGLQFPNYSSELNVNALELDDSALYLCASSFGFRARRDEQFFGPGTRLTVL.

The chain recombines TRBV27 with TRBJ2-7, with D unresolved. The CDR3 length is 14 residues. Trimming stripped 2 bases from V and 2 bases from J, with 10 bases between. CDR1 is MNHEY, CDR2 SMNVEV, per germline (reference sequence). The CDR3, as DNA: TGTGCCAGCAGTTTAAAGGTCGGAGCCTACGAGCAGTACTTC. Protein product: CASSLKVGAYEQYF.

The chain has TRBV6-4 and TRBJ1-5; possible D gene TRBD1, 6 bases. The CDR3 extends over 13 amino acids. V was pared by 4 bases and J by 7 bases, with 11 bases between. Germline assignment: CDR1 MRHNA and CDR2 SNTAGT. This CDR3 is CASSGGPGQPQHF. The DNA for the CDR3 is TGTGCCAGCAGTGGGGGGCCGGGGCAGCCCCAGCATTTT.

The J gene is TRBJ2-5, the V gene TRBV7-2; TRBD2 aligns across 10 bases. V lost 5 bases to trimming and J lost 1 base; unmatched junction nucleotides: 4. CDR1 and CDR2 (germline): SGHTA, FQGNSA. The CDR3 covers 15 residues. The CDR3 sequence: CASSPRTSGQETQYF. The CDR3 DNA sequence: TGTGCCAGCAGCCCCCGGACTAGCGGCCAAGAGACCCAGTACTTC.

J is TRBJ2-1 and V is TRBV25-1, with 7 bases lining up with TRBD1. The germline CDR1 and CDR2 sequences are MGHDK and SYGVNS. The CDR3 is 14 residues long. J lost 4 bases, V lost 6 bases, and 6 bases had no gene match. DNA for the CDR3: TGTGCCAGCAGAGACGACAGGGCATACAATGAGCAGTTCTTC. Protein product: CASRDDRAYNEQFF.

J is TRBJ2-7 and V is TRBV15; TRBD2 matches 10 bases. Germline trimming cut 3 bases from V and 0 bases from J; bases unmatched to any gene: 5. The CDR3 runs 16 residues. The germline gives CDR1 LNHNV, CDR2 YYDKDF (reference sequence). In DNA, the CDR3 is TGTGCCACCAGCAGTCTTGGACTAGCGGACTCCTACGAGCAGTACTTC. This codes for CATSSLGLADSYEQYF.

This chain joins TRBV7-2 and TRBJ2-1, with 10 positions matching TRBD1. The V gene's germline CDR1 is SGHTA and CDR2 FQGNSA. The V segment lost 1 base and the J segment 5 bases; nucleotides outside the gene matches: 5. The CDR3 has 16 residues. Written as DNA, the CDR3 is TGTGCCAGCAGCTTAGGGGGGACAGGGGTGAACAATGAGCAGTTCTTC. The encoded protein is CASSLGGTGVNNEQFF.

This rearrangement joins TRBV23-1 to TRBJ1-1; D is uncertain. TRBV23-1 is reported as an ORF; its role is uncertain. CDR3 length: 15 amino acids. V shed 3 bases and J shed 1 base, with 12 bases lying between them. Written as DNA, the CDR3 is TGCGCCAGCAGTCAGGGAGGGCGGGAGAACACTGAAGCTTTCTTT. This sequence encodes CASSQGGRENTEAFF.

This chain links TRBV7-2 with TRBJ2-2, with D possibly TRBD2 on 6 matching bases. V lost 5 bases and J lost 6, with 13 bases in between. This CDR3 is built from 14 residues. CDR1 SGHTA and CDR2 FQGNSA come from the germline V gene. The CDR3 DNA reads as TGTGCCAGCAGCCAAAGAGGGAGGCCCGGGGAGCTGTTTTTT. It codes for CASSQRGRPGELFF.

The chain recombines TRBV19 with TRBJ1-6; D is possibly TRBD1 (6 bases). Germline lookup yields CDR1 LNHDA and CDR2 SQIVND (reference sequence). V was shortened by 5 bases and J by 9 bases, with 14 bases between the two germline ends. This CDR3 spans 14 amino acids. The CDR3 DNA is TGTGCCAGTAGTCGGGACATAGGTGGTTCACCCCTCCACTTT. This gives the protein CASSRDIGGSPLHF.

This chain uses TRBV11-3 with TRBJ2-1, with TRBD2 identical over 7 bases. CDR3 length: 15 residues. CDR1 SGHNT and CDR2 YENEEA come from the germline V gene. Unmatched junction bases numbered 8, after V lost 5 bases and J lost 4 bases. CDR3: CASSSGTGRYNEQFF. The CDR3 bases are TGTGCCAGCAGCAGCGGGACGGGACGATACAATGAGCAGTTCTTC.

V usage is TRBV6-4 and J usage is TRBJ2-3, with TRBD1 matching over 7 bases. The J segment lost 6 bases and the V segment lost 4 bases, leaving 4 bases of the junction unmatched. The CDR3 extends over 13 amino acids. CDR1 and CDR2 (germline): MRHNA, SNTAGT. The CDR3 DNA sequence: TGTGCCAGCAGTGGACAGGGCGGCGATACGCAGTATTTT. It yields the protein CASSGQGGDTQYF.

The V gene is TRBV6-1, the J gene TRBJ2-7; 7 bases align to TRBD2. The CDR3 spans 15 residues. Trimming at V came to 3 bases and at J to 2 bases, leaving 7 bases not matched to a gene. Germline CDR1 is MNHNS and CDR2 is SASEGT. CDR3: CASSDTGLGTYEQYF. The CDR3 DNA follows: TGTGCCAGCAGTGATACAGGACTAGGGACCTACGAGCAGTACTTC.